One and the same sample provided the 4 T cell receptor beta chains below, sequenced in a study of shared clonotypes between healthy human individuals. Clones were sequenced by immunoSEQ multiplex PCR, and TCRdb holds only the in-frame ones, with some missing. The sample carries around 1.6 million clones, approximately 98% recorded once. The material sequenced was naive CD4+ T cells sorted from blood. Noted subset: CD45RA+ positively selected. The receptors shown here come from a man aged 25 to 40 in good health.

The chain combines TRBV7-9 with TRBJ1-1; 8 nucleotides agree with TRBD1. This CDR3 is built from 14 residues. After removal of 5 bases from V and 8 bases from J, the junction contained 10 bases not matched to a gene. Looked up from germline, CDR1 is SEHNR and CDR2 is FQNEAQ (reference sequence). The CDR3 coding sequence is TGTGCCAGCAGCCCAGGACAGGGCTGGGCCGAAGCTTTCTTT. The encoded protein is CASSPGQGWAEAFF.

The rearrangement uses TRBV25-1 and TRBJ1-3; TRBD1 is a possible D gene (5 bases). This CDR3 has 13 amino acids. Germline CDR1 MGHDK, CDR2 SYGVNS. Trimming took off 7 bases at V and 4 bases at J, with 11 bases between the two ends. In DNA form, the CDR3 reads TGTGCCAGCATGGGAGGGGACGGAAACACCATATATTTT. Residues: CASMGGDGNTIYF. Together with reference TRBV25-1 and TRBJ1-3, the CDR3 gives the full variable domain: EADIYQTPRYLVIGTGKKITLECSQTMGHDKMYWYQQDPGMELHLIHYSYGVNSTEKGDLSSESTVSRIRTEHFPLTLESARPSHTSQYLCASMGGDGNTIYFGEGSWLTVV.

J is TRBJ2-1 and V is TRBV7-2; the match to TRBD2 covers 12 bases. This CDR3 is 19 amino acids long. V was pared by 4 bases and J by 5 bases, with 15 bases of the junction left unmatched. The germline V gene has CDR1 SGHTA and CDR2 FQGNSA. The CDR3 region has the DNA TGTGCCAGCAGCTGGTCCCTCCGACGACTAGCGGGAGAGGACAATGAGCAGTTCTTC. The encoded protein is CASSWSLRRLAGEDNEQFF.

CDR3 residues: CASSLGQSHQPQHF. Written as DNA, the CDR3 is TGTGCCAGCAGCTTAGGACAGTCCCATCAGCCCCAGCATTTT. This chain connects TRBV11-3 to TRBJ1-5; D possibly corresponds to TRBD1 (5 bases). CDR3 length: 14 amino acids. The V gene lost 1 base and the J gene lost 5 bases, with 9 bases spanning the gap. CDR1 and CDR2 from the germline V gene are SGHNT and YENEEA.